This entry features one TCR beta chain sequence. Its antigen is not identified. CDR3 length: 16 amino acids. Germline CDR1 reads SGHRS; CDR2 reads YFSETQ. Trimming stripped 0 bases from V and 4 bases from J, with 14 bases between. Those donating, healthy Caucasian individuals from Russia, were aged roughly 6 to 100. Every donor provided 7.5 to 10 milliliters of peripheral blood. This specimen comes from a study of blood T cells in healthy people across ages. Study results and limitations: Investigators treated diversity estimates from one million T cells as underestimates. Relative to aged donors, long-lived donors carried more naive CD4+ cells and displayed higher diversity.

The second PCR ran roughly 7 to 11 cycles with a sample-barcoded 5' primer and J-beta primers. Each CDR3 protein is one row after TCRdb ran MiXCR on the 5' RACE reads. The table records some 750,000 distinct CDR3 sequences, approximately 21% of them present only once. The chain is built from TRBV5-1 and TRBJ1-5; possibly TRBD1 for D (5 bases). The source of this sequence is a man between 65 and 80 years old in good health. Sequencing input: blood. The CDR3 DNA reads TGCGCCAGCAGCTTGGGGGGCCAGCACCCTAATCAGCCCCAGCATTTT. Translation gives CASSLGGQHPNQPQHF.